These 25 T cell receptor beta chains were all obtained from the same sample, sequenced in a study of T cells in Graves' hyperthyroidism and ophthalmopathy. RNA transcripts provided the source from which TCR beta CDR3 regions were amplified. The study used the HTBI primer set for a first-round RT-PCR of the TCR CDR3. Via MiXCR, TCRdb re-called the multiplex PCR reads, giving one row per CDR3 protein. The sample lists around 660,000 distinct CDR3 sequences; just under 45% were seen once. Input material: peripheral blood or thyroid tissue (not recorded which). Source of these receptors: an adult man with Graves' disease, either hyperthyroidism or ophthalmopathy (not recorded which).

This clonotype has a handful of counts. The chain combines TRBV24-1 with TRBJ1-5, with 9 positions matching TRBD1. Germline trimming cut 4 bases from V and 5 bases from J; bases unmatched to any gene: 8. The CDR3 is 16 amino acids. The V gene's germline CDR1 is KGHDR and CDR2 SFDVKD. The CDR3 DNA reads TGTGCCACCAGTGACCACAGGGGGCAAGGCTATCAGCCCCAGCATTTT. Its protein is CATSDHRGQGYQPQHF.

This clonotype was seen many times. This chain uses TRBV7-9 with TRBJ2-7; D is undetermined. The germline CDR1 and CDR2 sequences are SEHNR and FQNEAQ (reference sequence). Trimming left V 0 bases short and J 4 bases short, with 7 bases between. There are 13 residues in the CDR3. The DNA of the CDR3 is TGTGCCAGCAGCTTAGCAGGAGTATACGAGCAGTACTTC. This sequence encodes CASSLAGVYEQYF.

Ten or more counts support this clonotype. This chain joins TRBV2 and TRBJ1-2, with TRBD1 identical over 12 bases. The germline gives CDR1 SNHLY, CDR2 FYNNEI. The CDR3 sequence is 15 residues long. J lost 6 bases, V lost 6 bases, and 8 bases had no gene match. CDR3 in DNA: TGTGCCAGCAGCCGGGACAGGGGGCGGCCGGATGGCTACACCTTC. Translated: CASSRDRGRPDGYTF.

V usage is TRBV29-1 and J usage is TRBJ1-5; 10 positions agree with TRBD1. Looked up from germline, CDR1 is SQVTM and CDR2 is ANQGSEA. The CDR3 loop spans 15 amino acids. The V segment lost 8 bases and the J segment 6 bases; nucleotides outside the gene matches: 13. The CDR3 loop reads CSSGVTGQGLQPQHF. In nucleotides, the CDR3 is TGCAGCAGTGGGGTGACGGGACAGGGGCTTCAGCCCCAGCATTTT.

Worth noting for this clonotype: Since a much larger clone is just one base distant, this may be a read error. The chain employs TRBV2 and TRBJ2-7; tentative D call: TRBD2 (5 bases). CDR1 and CDR2 (germline): SNHLY, FYNNEI. Trimming left V 0 bases short and J 5 bases short, with 11 bases between. The CDR3 runs 14 residues. CDR3 nucleotides: TGTGCCAGCAGTGAAGCTTACAGCGGCAACGAGCAGTACTTC. Translated: CASSEAYSGNEQYF.

This clonotype has just a few counts. The V gene is TRBV12-3 or TRBV12-4, the J gene TRBJ1-2, with no clear D. The length of the CDR3 is 11 residues. With 3 bases removed from V and 8 bases from J, the gap between germline ends came to 7 bases. This chain's CDR3 is CASSFDVGYTF. The CDR3 DNA reads TGTGCCAGCAGTTTTGATGTGGGCTACACCTTC.

This chain connects TRBV5-1 to TRBJ1-1, with D maybe TRBD1 (5 bases). The CDR3 sequence is 15 residues long. V shed 4 bases and J shed 4 bases, with 17 bases lying between them. Germline assignment: CDR1 SGHRS and CDR2 YFSETQ. CDR3 residues: CASSPGGRGPTEAFF. Written as DNA, the CDR3 is TGCGCCAGCAGCCCGGGGGGGAGAGGGCCCACTGAAGCTTTCTTT.

In this sample, this clonotype turned up a few times. The J gene is TRBJ1-1, the V gene TRBV6-5; D is uncertain. Trimming removed 2 bases from V and 0 bases from J, with 10 bases in between. The CDR3 contains 15 residues. Looked up from germline, CDR1 is MNHEY and CDR2 is SVGAGI. The CDR3 loop is CASSYSPNLNTEAFF. In DNA, the CDR3 is TGTGCCAGCAGTTACAGCCCGAACCTGAACACTGAAGCTTTCTTT.

This clonotype was seen just once. The V call is TRBV7-6, the J call TRBJ2-7, with a tentative D call TRBD2 (7 bases). V lost 6 bases and J lost 6, with 18 bases in between. The germline gives CDR1 SGHVS, CDR2 FNYEAQ. This CDR3 region has 14 residues. The CDR3 DNA reads TGTGCCAGCAGTTTGGAGGGGGGAGGGCTCGAGCAGTACTTC. Encoded protein: CASSLEGGGLEQYF.

This clonotype was seen at least ten times. This rearrangement joins TRBV5-1 to TRBJ1-6, with a possible D match to TRBD1 (5 bases). The V gene's germline CDR1 is SGHRS and CDR2 YFSETQ. The length of the CDR3 is 15 residues. The V end was cut by 3 bases, the J end by 9 bases, with 16 bases between. This CDR3 reads CASSSIFGAGSPLHF. The DNA for the CDR3 is TGCGCCAGCAGCTCCATCTTTGGGGCTGGTTCACCCCTCCACTTT.

This clonotype was observed many times. The J gene is TRBJ2-7, the V gene TRBV7-9, with 8 bases aligning to TRBD2. Germline V gives CDR1 SEHNR, CDR2 FQNEAQ (reference sequence). The CDR3 totals 14 residues. V trimming: 1 base; J trimming: 5 bases; junction bases outside the gene matches: 4. DNA for the CDR3: TGTGCCAGCAGCTTAGACGGGAGGGTCGACGAGCAGTACTTC. This sequence encodes CASSLDGRVDEQYF.

This clonotype was picked up a small number of times. The rearrangement uses TRBV7-8 and TRBJ2-2, with TRBD2 identical over 12 bases. The CDR3 consists of 16 residues. CDR1 and CDR2 (germline): SGHVS, FQNEAQ. Trimming removed 7 bases from V and 3 bases from J; junction bases left unmatched: 6. DNA of the CDR3: TGTGCCAGCACCCCTCTAGCGGGAGGGGACACCGGGGAGCTGTTTTTT. This sequence encodes CASTPLAGGDTGELFF.

This sequence joins TRBV11-2 and TRBJ1-2, with D unresolved. The CDR3 sequence is 14 residues long. Trimming cost V 8 bases and J 8 bases, with 21 bases left between them. Germline loops: CDR1 SGHAT, CDR2 FQNNGV. CDR3 amino acids: CASSQFREAKGYTF. The CDR3 DNA reads as TGTGCCAGCTCGCAATTCCGGGAGGCCAAGGGCTACACCTTC.

The chain combines TRBV6-5 with TRBJ1-1; TRBD1 aligns across 7 bases. CDR3 length: 17 amino acids. Germline V CDR1 and CDR2: MNHEY, SVGAGI. J lost 2 bases, V lost 1 base, and 10 bases had no gene match. The CDR3 DNA is TGTGCCAGCAGTTACTACCTAGGGGGACAGCTAAACACTGAAGCTTTCTTT. This sequence encodes CASSYYLGGQLNTEAFF.

This clonotype was recorded at least ten times. The chain employs TRBV7-9 and TRBJ1-4; 9 nucleotides line up with TRBD1. The CDR3 totals 13 residues. Per the germline V gene, CDR1 is SEHNR and CDR2 is FQNEAQ (reference sequence). After removal of 6 bases from V and 5 bases from J, the junction contained 1 base not matched to a gene. The CDR3 is CASRGQGNEKLFF. The CDR3, as DNA: TGTGCCAGCAGGGGACAGGGAAATGAAAAACTGTTTTTT.

The chain joins TRBV15 to TRBJ1-4; D uncertain. V dropped 1 base and J dropped 10 bases, with 7 bases sitting between them. CDR1 LNHNV and CDR2 YYDKDF come from the germline V gene (reference sequence). The CDR3 extends over 12 amino acids. Here the CDR3 DNA reads TGTGCCACCAGCAGAGTGGCGGGAAAACTGTTTTTT. Translation: CATSRVAGKLFF.

V usage is TRBV6-1 and J usage is TRBJ2-5, with 8 positions matching TRBD2. Germline CDR1 MNHNS, CDR2 SASEGT. Germline trimming cut 5 bases from V and 6 bases from J; bases unmatched to any gene: 8. The CDR3 length is 14 residues. The CDR3 bases are TGTGCCAGCAGTAGCGGGAGCATCGGAAAGACCCAGTACTTC. It encodes CASSSGSIGKTQYF.

This clonotype was counted only a few times. The gene calls are TRBV7-8 and TRBJ2-5; 7 bases map to TRBD2. Germline V CDR1 and CDR2: SGHVS, FQNEAQ. The length of the CDR3 is 15 residues. With 2 bases clipped from V and 2 bases from J, the junction kept 5 bases outside the gene matches. DNA for the CDR3: TGTGCCAGCAGCTTATCTCGGGGGGTTCAAGAGACCCAGTACTTC. It encodes CASSLSRGVQETQYF.

At least ten counts were recorded for this clonotype. The rearrangement links TRBV29-1 to TRBJ1-1, with D possibly being TRBD1 (6 bases). V was trimmed by 1 base and J by 4 bases, leaving 19 bases between them. The CDR3 totals 16 residues. The V gene's germline CDR1 is SQVTM and CDR2 ANQGSEA. CDR3 in DNA: TGCAGCGTTGAAGCCGGTTCCACAGGGTGGCCCACTGAAGCTTTCTTT. Amino acids: CSVEAGSTGWPTEAFF.

This rearrangement joins TRBV7-8 to TRBJ1-6; perhaps TRBD1 as D (6 bases). The CDR3 length is 14 residues. The V gene lost 6 bases and the J gene lost 5 bases, with 11 bases spanning the gap. Germline V gives CDR1 SGHVS, CDR2 FQNEAQ. CDR3 in amino acids: CASSYRTDNSPLHF. CDR3 sequence (DNA): TGTGCCAGCAGTTATAGGACAGATAATTCACCCCTCCACTTT.

J is TRBJ2-3 and V is TRBV6-1; the D gene is possibly TRBD1 (5 bases). The DNA matches TRBJ1-5 better at its end, which makes the J call doubtful. This CDR3 region has 14 residues. Germline V gives CDR1 MNHNS, CDR2 SASEGT. For the CDR3, the DNA is TGTGCCAGCAAGGACGGGGCCAGCACAGATACGCAGCATTTT. It encodes CASKDGASTDTQHF.

This clonotype was detected many times. This chain uses TRBV11-2 with TRBJ1-4, with a tentative D call TRBD1 (6 bases). The germline V gene has CDR1 SGHAT and CDR2 FQNNGV. Trimming took off 7 bases at V and 2 bases at J, with 17 bases between the two ends. The CDR3 contains 16 residues. The CDR3 nucleotides read TGTGCCAGCACTCGGCGGCTTGGACAGACTAATGAAAAACTGTTTTTT. Amino acids: CASTRRLGQTNEKLFF.

The V call is TRBV11-1, the J call TRBJ1-1, with 12 bases that match TRBD1. The CDR3 has 15 residues. Germline loops: CDR1 SGHAT, CDR2 FQDESV (reference sequence). V gave up 11 bases and J gave up 5 bases; unmatched junction bases: 12. The DNA of the CDR3 is TGTGCCGAAGAAGGGACAGGGGGCCTGGAAACTGAAGCTTTCTTT. It encodes CAEEGTGGLETEAFF.

The chain is built from TRBV7-9 and TRBJ1-2; the D gene is possibly TRBD1 (5 bases). V lost 7 bases to trimming and J lost 3 bases, with 12 bases between them. Germline CDR1 is SEHNR and CDR2 is FQNEAQ (reference sequence). This CDR3 is 13 amino acids long. The CDR3 region is CASKVGGDYGYTF. The CDR3 DNA is TGTGCCAGCAAAGTCGGGGGGGACTATGGCTACACCTTC.

J is TRBJ2-7 and V is TRBV5-1, with 10 bases aligning to TRBD1. CDR1 is SGHRS, CDR2 YFSETQ, per germline. The CDR3 runs to 16 residues. Trimming cost V 4 bases and J 3 bases; bases outside gene matches: 10. The CDR3 reads CASSPIDRGRVYEQYF. The CDR3 nucleotides read TGCGCCAGCAGCCCCATAGACAGGGGGCGCGTCTACGAGCAGTACTTC.